This T cell receptor (beta chain) was recovered during a study of glioma-infiltrating T cells. The study, taken as a whole, reports: Tissue and blood shared very few CDR3 sequences. Above-expected tissue-blood divergence occurred in all gliomas, most in low-grade ones.

The table lists this clonotype with many counts. Its antigen remains unknown. The CDR3 length is 15 residues. Germline CDR1 is LGHDT and CDR2 is YNNKEL (reference sequence). V gave up 1 base and J gave up 3 bases; unmatched junction bases: 5. Using RNA template, CDR3s of TCR alpha and beta were amplified with iRepertoire arm-PCR. MiXCR, run by TCRdb on the multiplex PCR reads, gives a single entry per CDR3 protein. The profile shows 100,000 to 150,000 distinct CDR3 sequences, roughly 25% of them singletons. This receptor was taken from a human donor with low-grade glioma or glioblastoma, undergoing nonglioma brain surgery, or in good health (not recorded which). Sequencing used glioma tissue, nonneoplastic brain tissue, or PBMCs (not recorded which). This chain uses TRBV3-1 with TRBJ1-1; 7 positions match TRBD1. The CDR3 DNA sequence: TGTGCCAGCAGCCAAGGTCAGGGGGTTCACACTGAAGCTTTCTTT. It encodes CASSQGQGVHTEAFF.